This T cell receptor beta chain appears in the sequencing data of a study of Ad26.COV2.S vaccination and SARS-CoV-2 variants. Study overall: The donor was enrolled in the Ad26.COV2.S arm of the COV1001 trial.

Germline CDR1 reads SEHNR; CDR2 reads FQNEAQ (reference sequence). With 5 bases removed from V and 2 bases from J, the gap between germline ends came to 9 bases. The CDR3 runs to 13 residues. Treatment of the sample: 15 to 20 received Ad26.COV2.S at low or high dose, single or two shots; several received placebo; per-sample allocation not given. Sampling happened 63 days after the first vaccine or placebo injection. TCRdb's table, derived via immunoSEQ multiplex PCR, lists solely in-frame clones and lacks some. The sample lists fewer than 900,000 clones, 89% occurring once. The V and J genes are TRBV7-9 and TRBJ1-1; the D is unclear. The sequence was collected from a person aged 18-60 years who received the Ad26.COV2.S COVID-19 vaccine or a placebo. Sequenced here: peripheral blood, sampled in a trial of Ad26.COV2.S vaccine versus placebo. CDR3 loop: CASSTRSNTEAFF. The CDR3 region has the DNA TGTGCCAGCAGCACGCGATCCAACACTGAAGCTTTCTTT.